The 2 T cell receptor beta chains below come from one sample, sequenced in a study of regulatory T cells in long-lasting Graves disease. Time point described: newly diagnosed GD, antithyroid drugs for less than 3 months. PBMC-extracted RNA yielded the TCR library. According to the study, TCR beta libraries were built with iRepertoire HTBI primers and CDR3-region Arm-PCR. MiXCR, run by TCRdb on the multiplex PCR reads, gives a single entry per CDR3 protein. The table records some 250,000 distinct CDR3 sequences, about 16% of them present only once. This sample comprised peripheral blood mononuclear cells (PBMCs), obtained at new diagnosis, from a patient treated with antithyroid drugs. These receptors were taken from a female donor with Graves disease.

This clonotype was seen at least ten times. The V call is TRBV7-3, the J call TRBJ2-3; the D is unclear. The germline V gene encodes CDR1 SGHTA and CDR2 FQGTGA. V was shortened by 2 bases and J by 2 bases, with 8 bases between the two germline ends. This CDR3 contains 14 residues. CDR3 nucleotides: TGTGCCAGCAGCTTAGATCTTAACACAGATACGCAGTATTTT. This translates into CASSLDLNTDTQYF.

This clonotype was detected many times. The rearrangement uses TRBV5-6 and TRBJ2-3; 12 nucleotides align to TRBD1. CDR3 length: 17 amino acids. Germline trimming cut 6 bases from V and 3 bases from J; bases unmatched to any gene: 11. The V gene's germline CDR1 is SGHDT and CDR2 YYEEEE. CDR3 loop: CASTALPGQGATDTQYF. In nucleotides, the CDR3 is TGTGCCAGCACCGCCCTCCCGGGACAGGGGGCAACAGATACGCAGTATTTT. Complete variable domain (other parts from reference TRBV5-6 and TRBJ2-3): DAGVTQSPTHLIKTRGQQVTLRCSPKSGHDTVSWYQQALGQGPQFIFQYYEEEERQRGNFPDRFSGHQFPNYSSELNVNALLLGDSALYLCASTALPGQGATDTQYFGPGTRLTVL.